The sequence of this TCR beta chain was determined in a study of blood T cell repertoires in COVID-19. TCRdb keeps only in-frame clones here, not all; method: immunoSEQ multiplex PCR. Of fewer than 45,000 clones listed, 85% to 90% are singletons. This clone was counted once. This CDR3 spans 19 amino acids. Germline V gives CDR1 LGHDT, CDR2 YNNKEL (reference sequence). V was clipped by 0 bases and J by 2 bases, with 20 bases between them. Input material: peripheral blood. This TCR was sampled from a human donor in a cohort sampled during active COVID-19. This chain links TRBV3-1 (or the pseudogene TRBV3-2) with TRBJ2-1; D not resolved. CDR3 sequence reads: CASSQDLVRHLKTYNEQFF. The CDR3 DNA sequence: TGTGCCAGCAGCCAAGATCTTGTGAGACATCTAAAGACCTACAATGAGCAGTTCTTC.